What follows describes a single T cell receptor beta chain. The target of this receptor is not known. One base away there is no much larger clone; base qualities are not given. The donors were healthy, HIV-negative adults with no recently reported acute infections or vaccinations. All donors were Caucasian adults living in Nashville, Tennessee, USA. Magnetic negative selection was used to enrich CD4+ T cells, after which naive cells were positively selected on CD45RA and the negative fraction became the memory subset. Blood was collected by leukapheresis, and PBMCs were isolated by Ficoll-Histopaque density gradient centrifugation and then cryopreserved in liquid nitrogen vapor phase. Purity and quantity of every magnetically sorted T cell population were checked by analytical flow cytometry. Genomic DNA was isolated from each sorted fraction and quantified by UV absorbance on a Nanodrop 2000c. Based on the germline V gene, the CDR1 and CDR2 sequences are SGHRS and YFSETQ. The CDR3 spans 14 residues, from the cysteine through the phenylalanine. Here the CDR3 DNA is all that survives: 42 bases in frame from base 1. The V and J ends are trimmed by 2 bases and 5 bases, leaving 13 bases between them.

The data were taken from a study of shared clonotypes between healthy human individuals (dated by TCRdb to 2020 to 2022). For the wider study: A few men and a couple of women, aged 18 to 49 years, made up the cohort. Per donor, three plates each were used for CD4 naive and CD4 memory, two for CD8 naive, and one for CD8 memory. To estimate repertoire size and how much clonotype sharing occurs between individuals, the study deeply sequenced the blood TCR repertoires of a handful of healthy adults. Leukapheresis yielded between about 0.9 and 10 billion PBMCs per donor. To increase sequencing depth and limit assay-specific biases, TCR repertoire library preparation and sequencing were carried out by different laboratories using diverse techniques. Points the paper makes about the study in general: Pairwise subsampling indicated that sequencing depth was expected to affect the degree of clonotype sharing among donors. Rarefaction of sorted-subset datasets indicated incomplete sequencing despite the large sequencing depth. The genetic and exposure-history diversity represented was limited by the small number of donors. Across a handful of donors, roughly 5.1% of naive CD4, approximately 3.5% of naive CD8, about 2.3% of memory CD4, and under 0.45% of memory CD8 clonotypes were shared. Naive subsets generally had larger estimated clonotype richness than memory subsets. Higher generation probabilities were observed for clonotypes shared by all four sorted-subset donors than for non-shared clonotypes. Sampling was restricted to blood, and TCR repertoires in tissues likely differ from the TCR repertoires found in blood.

Using the deep immunoSEQ assay, TCR CDR3 regions were amplified from genomic DNA by multiplex PCR. Extracted genomic DNA from each cell subset was distributed evenly across all wells of several immunoSEQ 96-well plates, and each plate was treated as a replicate. For sorted subsets, each replicate PCR was loaded with 200 ng genomic DNA, equivalent to 30,000 or so T cell genomes. Purified libraries were quantified with a Qubit 3.0 fluorometer, sized on a Bioanalyzer 2100, and re-quantified with the KAPA Library Quantification kit. A separate single-read 150-cycle Illumina NextSeq 550 flow cell was used to sequence each immunoSEQ 96-well plate. Turning to the authors' computational methods: Because the immunoSEQ output held only junctional sequences and lacked quality scores, the filtering could not match the filtering applied to full-length reads. To assign V/J genes and CDR3, sequences were annotated using PyIR, a Python wrapper for IgBLAST v1.9, with IMGT germline references. Reads with weak V/J assignments (E-value above 1e-6), missing CDR3, stop codons, out-of-frame junctions, or ambiguous translated residues were removed. V3J clonotypes were defined as sequences sharing the same inferred V gene, J gene, and CDR3 amino acid sequence. To compute the percentage overlap between repertoires, the number of shared unique clonotypes was divided by the size of the smaller repertoire. Richness of each repertoire was evaluated using RTK rarefaction, the Chao1 estimator, and Recon v2.1 estimates of unobserved clonotypes. OLGA was used to compute generation probabilities for all TCRbeta clonotypes that the gDNA method yielded from a handful of donors. TCRdb mirrors the immuneACCESS table, restricted to in-frame sequences. Some clones are absent from its copies; in checked studies, under half trace to an unresolved V gene, and the reason for the others is unknown. The DNA gave D and trimming, while V, J and clone size come from that table. The sample data list 2.3 million or so clones, and over 90% of these were observed just once. 0.3% to 0.4% of the sample rests with the top ten.

This receptor was identified in a man between 18 and 35 years old in good health. Some clones in this sample may be carry-over from other donors' samples. The chain is assembled from TRBV5-1 and TRBJ2-5, with the D gene uncertain. Sequencing was done on a sample of naive CD4+ T cells from PBMCs. The cell subset or site label, as the study defines it: CD45RA+ positively selected. The CDR3 here reads CASSFALARETQYF. The nucleotide sequence reads TGCGCCAGCAGCTTTGCCCTCGCTCGGGAGACCCAGTACTTC.